This record concerns one T cell receptor beta chain sequence. The sample belongs to a study of control samples from healthy donors and cancer patients. Repertoires were generated with immunoSEQ multiplex PCR, while TCRdb's copy carries only in-frame clones and drops some. The sample lists around 190,000 clones, about 92% occurring once. This clonotype was sampled from a man under 40 in good health. Material for sequencing was blood.

CDR3 sequence: CASSRGRETDTQYF. The CDR3 nucleotides read TGTGCCAGCAGCCGGGGGCGGGAGACAGATACGCAGTATTTT. The rearrangement links TRBV5-4 to TRBJ2-3; maybe TRBD2 (7 bases). Trimming cost V 4 bases and J 3 bases, with 12 bases left between them. Germline assignment: CDR1 SGHNT and CDR2 YYREEE (reference sequence). The CDR3 has 14 residues. Full variable domain (remainder filled in from reference TRBV5-4 and TRBJ2-3): ETGVTQSPTHLIKTRGQQVTLRCSSQSGHNTVSWYQQALGQGPQFIFQYYREEENGRGNFPPRFSGLQFPNYSSELNVNALELDDSALYLCASSRGRETDTQYFGPGTRLTVL.